The 14 T cell receptor beta chains reported below all come from one sample, sequenced in a study of blood T cells in healthy people across ages. Combining a sample-barcoded 5' primer with a J-beta primer mix, a second PCR ran for roughly 7 to 11 cycles. TCRdb analysed the 5' RACE reads with MiXCR anew, one entry per CDR3 protein. Among 850,000 or so distinct CDR3 sequences listed, more than 25% were seen once. Sequencing used blood. The source of these receptors is a woman of 80 years or more in good health.

A word on this clonotype: The junction differs from germline at one of its ends, possibly a read error. This chain connects TRBV14 to TRBJ2-7, with D perhaps being TRBD1 or TRBD2 (5 bases each). The DNA end favors TRBJ2-5, so the J call may be wrong. The CDR3 spans 14 residues. Germline loops: CDR1 SGHDN, CDR2 FVKESK. The CDR3 nucleotides are TGTGCCGGCAGGCCTCAGGGTGGAGGAGAGACCCAGTACTTC. Translated, it gives CAGRPQGGGETQYF.

This clonotype was seen ten or more times. The rearrangement links TRBV4-2 to TRBJ2-5, with 9 bases that match TRBD2. V lost 0 bases, J lost 4 bases, and 9 bases stayed unmatched. This CDR3 spans 17 amino acids. Germline CDR1 reads LGHNA; CDR2 reads YNFKEQ. The DNA for the CDR3 is TGTGCCAGCAGCCAAGATCGAGGGCTAGCGGGGCGAGAGACCCAGTACTTC. Translation: CASSQDRGLAGRETQYF.

This clonotype showed up many times. The V and J genes are TRBV12-5 and TRBJ2-5; maybe TRBD2 (7 bases). Looked up from germline, CDR1 is LGHNT and CDR2 is FRNRAP. This CDR3 is 13 amino acids long. V was pared by 5 bases and J by 6 bases, with 13 bases between. The CDR3 nucleotides read TGTGCTAGTGGTCTGGGGGGGGCCCAGACCCAGTACTTC. This codes for CASGLGGAQTQYF.

Concerning this clonotype: This could be a read error, since a much larger clone is one nucleotide away. The rearrangement joins TRBV5-6 to TRBJ2-1; a weak D match, TRBD1 (6 bases). This CDR3 contains 16 residues. Germline V gene sequence: CDR1 SGHDT, CDR2 YYEEEE. CDR3 region: CASSKRQVVTYSEQFF. In DNA, the CDR3 is TGTGCCAGCAGCAAGAGACAGGTAGTTACCTACAGTGAGCAGTTCTTC.

Concerning this clonotype: This may be a read error: a much more frequent sequence differs by one nucleotide. The chain uses TRBV9 and TRBJ2-4; 9 bases agree with TRBD1. The J call may not be correct, given that the DNA end is closer to TRBJ2-7. The germline V gene encodes CDR1 SGDLS and CDR2 YYNGEE. The CDR3 extends over 15 amino acids. The CDR3: CASSERQGGFYEQYF. The CDR3 nucleotides read TGTGCCAGCAGCGAGAGACAGGGGGGTTTCTACGAGCAGTACTTC.

V and J are TRBV11-1 and TRBJ1-3, with a tentative D call TRBD1 (6 bases). V shed 5 bases and J shed 2 bases, with 16 bases lying between them. In germline, CDR1 is SGHAT, CDR2 FQDESV (reference sequence). The CDR3 spans 16 residues. CDR3 in DNA: TGTGCCAGCAGCCCTGTCCGGCGGGGGCCTGGAAACACCATATATTTT. Amino acid sequence: CASSPVRRGPGNTIYF.

About this clonotype itself: A much larger clone lies a single base off, so this may be a read error. The chain employs TRBV6-2 or TRBV6-3 and TRBJ2-7; D ambiguous. This CDR3 spans 16 amino acids. V lost 0 bases, J lost 7 bases, and 19 bases lay in between. Germline values: CDR1 MNHEY, CDR2 SVGEGT. CDR3 sequence reads: CASSYSVGRPANEQYF. The CDR3 DNA is TGTGCCAGCAGTTACTCGGTCGGCAGGCCAGCCAATGAGCAGTACTTC.

This clonotype was picked up many times. The rearrangement links TRBV20-1 to TRBJ2-1; D may be TRBD1 or TRBD2 (7 bases each). With 6 bases removed from V and 6 bases from J, the gap between germline ends came to 18 bases. The CDR3 loop spans 14 amino acids. Germline V CDR1 and CDR2: DFQATT, SNEGSKA (reference sequence). CDR3 in amino acids: CSAKTGRVRNEQFF. The CDR3, as DNA: TGCAGTGCCAAGACAGGGAGGGTTCGCAATGAGCAGTTCTTC.

This clonotype has at least ten counts. A read error may produce the germline difference seen at one junction end. The V gene is TRBV2, the J gene TRBJ2-1, with 9 bases fitting TRBD2. CDR1 SNHLY and CDR2 FYNNEI come from the germline V gene. The CDR3 is 15 residues long. CDR3 sequence (DNA): TGTGCCAGCAGGGAAGAGCGGGGGGCCTACAATGAGCAGTTCTTC. This encodes CASREERGAYNEQFF.

This clonotype occurred a few times. The CDR3 is CASSLVRGAAYNEQFF. CDR3 coding DNA: TGTGCCAGCAGCTTGGTGCGGGGGGCCGCCTACAATGAGCAGTTCTTC. The rearrangement joins TRBV5-4 to TRBJ2-1; TRBD2 aligns across 8 bases. V gave up 0 bases and J gave up 2 bases; unmatched junction bases: 4. CDR3 length equals 16 residues. Germline loops: CDR1 SGHNT, CDR2 YYREEE (reference sequence).

This clonotype was detected many times. One junction end does not reproduce the germline sequence, and a read error may be involved. The chain couples TRBV12-3 or TRBV12-4 to TRBJ2-3; tentative D call: TRBD2 (6 bases). The CDR3 has 12 amino acids. CDR3 loop: CASRLDGRSQYF. In DNA form, the CDR3 reads TGTGCCAGCAGATTAGATGGGAGGTCGCAGTATTTT.

Worth noting for this clonotype: A much larger clone differs by one base, so this may be a read error. This chain links TRBV6-2 or TRBV6-3 with TRBJ2-7; unclear D gene. V was cut by 2 bases and J by 7 bases, with 9 bases left in between. The CDR3 is made up of 12 amino acids. Germline loops: CDR1 MNHEY, CDR2 SVGEGT. Here the CDR3 reads CASSYLRSEQYF. The CDR3 DNA follows: TGTGCCAGCAGTTACCTTCGGAGTGAGCAGTACTTC.

The V call is TRBV6-2 or TRBV6-3, the J call TRBJ2-7, with TRBD1 identical over 7 bases. The CDR3 consists of 14 residues. Germline values: CDR1 MNHEY, CDR2 SVGEGT. J gave up 2 bases and V 4 bases, and 5 bases lay outside the gene matches. The CDR3 loop is CASSSPGQTYEQYF. The CDR3 DNA reads TGTGCCAGCAGTTCCCCGGGACAGACCTACGAGCAGTACTTC.

Notes on this clonotype: An end of the junction does not agree with germline; a read error may underlie this. The chain employs TRBV20-1 and TRBJ2-4, with TRBD1 identical over 10 bases. The J call may be faulty, since TRBJ2-7 better matches the DNA end. The CDR3 totals 15 residues. Germline V gene lookup returns CDR1 DFQATT and CDR2 SNEGSKA (reference sequence). CDR3 coding DNA: TGCGGTGCTAGAGCCCCGGGACAGGGGAACTACGAGCAGTACTTC. This codes for CGARAPGQGNYEQYF.